This TCR beta chain was profiled in a study of blood T cell repertoires in COVID-19. The overall study: Researchers got acute and convalescent COVID-19 samples from the United States, Italy and Spain.

As processed by the authors: Estimation of nucleated cell counts was performed using reference gene primer amplification. The repertoire was sequenced with immunoSEQ multiplex PCR; TCRdb's copy has only in-frame clones and lacks some. That table is the source of V, J and clone size, and D and trimming were worked out from the DNA. The table has about 130,000 clones, almost 85% seen once. V lost 6 bases and J lost 9; bases outside the gene matches: 10. CDR1 MNHEY and CDR2 SVGAGI come from the germline V gene. There are 15 residues in the CDR3. The V call is TRBV6-5, the J call TRBJ1-6; TRBD1 matches 8 bases. This sequence was found in a woman under 40 who had recovered from COVID-19. Material for sequencing was peripheral blood. CDR3 DNA sequence: TGTGCCAGCAGCAAAGGACAGGGTGACGGTTCACCCCTCCACTTT. Translated: CASSKGQGDGSPLHF.